The present T cell receptor beta chain was sequenced within a study of beta chain features in type 1 diabetes. As for this clone: Antigen specificity is unknown.

General study findings and limits: All four CD4+ subsets of Type 1 diabetes patients contained TCRB CDR3s that were moderately but significantly shorter.

Researchers reported sorting CD4+ naive, central memory, regulatory and stem cell-like memory cells via CD45RO/CCR7/CD25/CD127/CD95/CD27. The investigators reverse transcribed all of the isolated RNA, so they sequenced expressed TCRB transcripts. Using immunoSEQ multiplex PCR, the repertoire was profiled, and TCRdb retains in-frame clones only, with some absent. This table holds hundreds of thousands of clones, roughly a tenth found once. The V and J ends lost 4 bases and 1 base respectively, with 8 bases between them. CDR1 and CDR2 from the germline V gene are SGHNT and YYREEE (reference sequence). CDR3 length: 13 residues.

Material: naive CD4+ T cells from blood. The V and J genes are TRBV5-4 and TRBJ1-1; unclear D gene. The origin of this receptor is a man aged 25-45 years with type 1 diabetes. The CDR3 here is CASSLGPNTEAFF. In DNA, the CDR3 is TGTGCCAGCAGCCTTGGCCCGAACACTGAAGCTTTCTTT. Using reference TRBV5-4 and TRBJ1-1 for the parts outside the CDR3, the full variable domain is ETGVTQSPTHLIKTRGQQVTLRCSSQSGHNTVSWYQQALGQGPQFIFQYYREEENGRGNFPPRFSGLQFPNYSSELNVNALELDDSALYLCASSLGPNTEAFFGQGTRLTVV.